This T cell receptor (beta chain) was sequenced in a study of cytotoxic CD8 clonotypes in ibrutinib-treated CLL. Study information: Partial responses totalled some 24 and complete responses 2; after median around 74 months, approximately 15 remained remitted and roughly twelve progressed.

On this clone itself: What it recognizes is unknown.

Study-level findings and limits: There were differences in sampling times between sustained-remission and progressing patients. Higher circulating CD8+ T-cell counts strongly accompanied higher baseline clonality, above age-matched healthy donors.

From germline, CDR1 is SGDLS and CDR2 YYNGEE. The CDR3 has 15 amino acids. Deletions cut 0 bases from V and 1 base from J, with 10 bases between. Deep sequencing aimed at 1 in 200,000 to 1 in 1 million T cells' resolution. The method was immunoSEQ multiplex PCR; TCRdb's version includes in-frame clones alone and lacks a portion of them. The top ten clones hold about 5% of a sample with 250,000 to 350,000 clones, approximately 76% of them seen once. Specimen: PBMCs, collected at disease progression, from a patient treated with ibrutinib. The sequence was obtained from a human donor with chronic lymphocytic leukemia. J is TRBJ2-5 and V is TRBV9, with D possibly being TRBD1 (5 bases). The chain's CDR3 is CASSVAAGRQETQYF. Written as DNA, the CDR3 is TGTGCCAGCAGCGTAGCAGCAGGGCGCCAAGAGACCCAGTACTTC.